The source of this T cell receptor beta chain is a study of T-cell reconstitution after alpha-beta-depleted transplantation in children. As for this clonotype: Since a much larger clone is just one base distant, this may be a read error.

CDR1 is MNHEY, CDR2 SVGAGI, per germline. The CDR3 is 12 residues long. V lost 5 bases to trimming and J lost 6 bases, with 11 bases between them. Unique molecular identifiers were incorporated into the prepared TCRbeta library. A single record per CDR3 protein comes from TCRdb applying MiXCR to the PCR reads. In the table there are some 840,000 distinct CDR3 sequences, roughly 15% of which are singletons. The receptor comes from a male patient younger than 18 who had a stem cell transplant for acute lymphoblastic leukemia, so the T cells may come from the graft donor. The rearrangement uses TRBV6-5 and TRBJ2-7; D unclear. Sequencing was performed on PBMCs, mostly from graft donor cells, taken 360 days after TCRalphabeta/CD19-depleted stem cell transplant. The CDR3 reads CASSIGVREQYF. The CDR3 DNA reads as TGTGCCAGCAGTATAGGCGTGCGCGAGCAGTACTTC.